The sample holds a few counts of the clone carrying this T cell receptor beta chain. Its antigen is not identified. The record originates from a study of T-cell memory formation after mild COVID-19. Study-level results: Contracting CD4+ clones sat mainly in CM and EM; CD8+ in EMRA. Confirmation was lacking for SARS-CoV-2 specificity of second-wave clones that peaked on day 37.

CDR1 is SGHVS, CDR2 FQNEAQ, per germline. Germline trimming cut 2 bases from V and 0 bases from J; bases unmatched to any gene: 6. The CDR3 consists of 18 residues. Via MiXCR, TCRdb re-called the 5' RACE reads, giving one row per CDR3 protein. The sample yields 450,000 to 650,000 distinct CDR3 sequences, approximately 18% seen once. This TCR was sampled from an adult woman who had mild COVID-19 (a few samples of this study predate the infection). Cell type and time point are not known. The rearrangement uses TRBV7-8 and TRBJ2-2; the match to TRBD2 covers 10 bases. The sequenced sample was PBMCs or a T cell subset sorted from them (not recorded which). CDR3 DNA: TGTGCCAGCAGCTTAATCACCACTAGCGGGGCGAACACCGGGGAGCTGTTTTTT. This gives the protein CASSLITTSGANTGELFF.